Presented here are 17 T cell receptor beta chains from one specimen sequenced in a study of tumor and adjacent non-tumor tissue in lung cancer. The library came from three nested PCR rounds adapted from ARM-PCR protocols. MiXCR was run by TCRdb on the multiplex PCR reads, yielding one entry per CDR3 protein. Of approximately 140,000 distinct CDR3 sequences listed, around 60% were seen once; the top ten hold over 15%. The template was RNA from unsorted bulk tissue. Specimen: lung tumor tissue. The source is a man aged 55 to 69 with small cell lung cancer.

Remarks on this clonotype: A much larger clone differs from this one at a single base, so this may be a read error. The chain uses TRBV12-3 or TRBV12-4 and TRBJ1-2; D is ambiguous. Trimming left V 1 base short and J 4 bases short, with 7 bases between. The CDR3 totals 13 residues. The CDR3 DNA reads as TGTGCCAGCAGTTTAGGAGCGCCCTATGGCTACACCTTC. The encoded protein is CASSLGAPYGYTF.

For this clonotype: A read error is possible here, since a much larger clone lies one base away. The V and J genes are TRBV11-2 and TRBJ2-5; the D gene could be TRBD1 or TRBD2 (5 bases each). This CDR3 contains 14 residues. V was shortened by 9 bases and J by 5 bases, with 19 bases between the two germline ends. Germline V CDR1 and CDR2: SGHAT, FQNNGV. In nucleotides, the CDR3 is TGTGCCAGGAGCCCCCGCCCGGGGACCGAGACCCAGTACTTC. This translates into CARSPRPGTETQYF. Together with reference TRBV11-2 and TRBJ2-5, the CDR3 gives the full variable domain: EAGVAQSPRYKIIEKRQSVAFWCNPISGHATLYWYQQILGQGPKLLIQFQNNGVVDDSQLPKDRFSAERLKGVDSTLKIQPAKLEDSAVYLCARSPRPGTETQYFGPGTRLLVL.

In this sample, this clonotype turned up a few times. The chain uses TRBV5-4 and TRBJ2-3, with 8 positions matching TRBD2. This CDR3 has 17 amino acids. With 4 bases clipped from V and 4 bases from J, the junction kept 14 bases outside the gene matches. Germline V gives CDR1 SGHNT, CDR2 YYREEE (reference sequence). DNA of the CDR3: TGTGCCAGCAGCCCTGTGGTGACGGGAGGGAAGGCAGATACGCAGTATTTT. Translated, it gives CASSPVVTGGKADTQYF.

This clonotype was seen only a few times. The chain has TRBV6-1 and TRBJ2-5; 8 positions agree with TRBD1. The CDR3 is made up of 17 amino acids. V lost 6 bases to trimming and J lost 2 bases; unmatched junction nucleotides: 14. Germline-derived CDR1 and CDR2 are MNHNS and SASEGT. CDR3 region: CASSTQGASARQETQYF. CDR3 bases: TGTGCCAGCAGCACTCAGGGGGCGTCAGCAAGGCAAGAGACCCAGTACTTC.

Turning to this clonotype: A clone one base away is much larger, so this may be a read error. The gene calls are TRBV29-1 and TRBJ2-7, with D possibly TRBD1 on 5 matching bases. CDR3 length equals 12 residues. Germline V gene lookup returns CDR1 SQVTM and CDR2 ANQGSEA. Trimming removed 2 bases at V and 6 bases at J, with 11 bases between. CDR3: CSVELDMGEQYV. In DNA, the CDR3 is TGCAGCGTTGAACTGGACATGGGCGAGCAGTACGTC.

Note on this clonotype: A much larger clone differs by one base, so this may be a read error. The rearrangement links TRBV20-1 to TRBJ2-4, with D unresolved. The CDR3 has 14 residues. Germline values: CDR1 DFQATT, CDR2 SNEGSKA (reference sequence). With 5 bases removed from V and 8 bases from J, the gap between germline ends came to 19 bases. The CDR3 is CSARHSSPGDIQYF. CDR3 sequence (DNA): TGCAGTGCTCGACACTCGAGCCCTGGGGACATTCAGTACTTC.

To note about this clonotype: This may arise from a read error, as a much more abundant clone is one base away. This sequence joins TRBV6-1 and TRBJ1-5, with D unclear. Per the germline V gene, CDR1 is MNHNS and CDR2 is SASEGT. The CDR3 has 13 amino acids. Trimming removed 8 bases from V and 0 bases from J, with 8 bases in between. For the CDR3, the DNA is TGTGCCAGCGGTGGATATAGCAATCAGCCCCAGCATTTT. This gives the protein CASGGYSNQPQHF.

As concerns this clonotype: This clone may be a read error of a much larger clone one base away. The CDR3 is CSARTPREGNYDYTF. As DNA, the CDR3 is TGCAGTGCTAGAACCCCGAGGGAGGGGAACTATGACTACACCTTC. This rearrangement joins TRBV20-1 to TRBJ1-2; D perhaps matches TRBD1 (5 bases). The length of the CDR3 is 15 residues. Germline lookup yields CDR1 DFQATT and CDR2 SNEGSKA (reference sequence).

The chain uses TRBV28 and TRBJ1-6; 9 nucleotides line up with TRBD1. This CDR3 is built from 14 residues. CDR1 and CDR2 from the germline V gene are MDHEN and SYDVKM. DNA for the CDR3: TGTGCTACCAGTGAGGGACAGGGTAATTCACCCCTCCACTTT. Its protein product is CATSEGQGNSPLHF.

The chain combines TRBV5-4 with TRBJ2-7, with 8 bases fitting TRBD1. J lost 8 bases, V lost 3 bases, and 10 bases had no gene match. CDR1 is SGHNT and CDR2 is YYREEE in the germline V gene (reference sequence). This CDR3 region has 14 residues. The CDR3 DNA follows: TGTGCCAGCAGCTCCCGACAGGGGATCGACAAGCAGTACGTC. It encodes CASSSRQGIDKQYV.

As for this clonotype: At one end the junction does not follow the germline gene, possibly because of a read error. The chain joins TRBV20-1 to TRBJ2-3; 13 bases match TRBD2. CDR1 is DFQATT, CDR2 SNEGSKA, per germline (reference sequence). This CDR3 has 17 amino acids. The DNA for the CDR3 is TGCAGTACTAGAGATCCTCGGACTAGCGGGAGCCAAGATACGCAGTATTTT. Amino acids: CSTRDPRTSGSQDTQYF.

This clonotype was recorded a few times. The chain recombines TRBV6-5 with TRBJ2-2; no clear D gene. With 5 bases removed from V and 1 base from J, the gap between germline ends came to 14 bases. The germline gives CDR1 MNHEY, CDR2 SVGAGI. The length of the CDR3 is 16 residues. In DNA form, the CDR3 reads TGTGCCAGCAGTCCCTTCGGGCGGAAGAACACCGGGGAGCTGTTTTTT. Translation: CASSPFGRKNTGELFF.

In the case of this clonotype: It may be a read error: a sequence one base away is much more abundant. V and J are TRBV20-1 and TRBJ1-5, with a weak D call TRBD1 (5 bases). The CDR3 spans 15 residues. Trimming shortened V by 1 base and J by 4 bases, and 14 bases separated the two germline ends. Germline values: CDR1 DFQATT, CDR2 SNEGSKA (reference sequence). The CDR3 DNA is TGCAGTGCTAGAGCGCATGGACATGGTAATCAGCCCCAGCATTTT. Its protein product is CSARAHGHGNQPQHF.

Comment on this clonotype: One end of the junction varies from germline; a read error may be responsible. J is TRBJ2-3 and V is TRBV20-1, with 15 bases matching TRBD2. The CDR3 sequence is 16 residues long. Germline CDR1 is DFQATT and CDR2 is SNEGSKA (reference sequence). CDR3 sequence: CGAMTGTSGRRDTQYF. The DNA for the CDR3 is TGCGGTGCTATGACCGGGACTAGCGGGAGGAGAGATACGCAGTATTTT.

Comments on this clonotype: Given a much more abundant clone one base away, this may be a read error. The chain is built from TRBV29-1 and TRBJ2-2; D is undetermined. V dropped 5 bases and J dropped 0 bases, with 10 bases sitting between them. The CDR3 covers 14 residues. Germline CDR1 and CDR2: SQVTM and ANQGSEA. CDR3 protein: CSVSAGPNTGELFF. The CDR3, as DNA: TGCAGCGTTAGTGCCGGGCCGAACACCGGGGAGCTGTTTTTT.

The V gene is TRBV11-2, the J gene TRBJ2-7; no definite D call. CDR1 is SGHAT and CDR2 is FQNNGV in the germline V gene. CDR3 length equals 15 residues. The CDR3 DNA sequence: TGTAGCAGCAGCTTAGCTTCTAGTGACTCCTACGAGCAGTACTTC. As protein: CSSSLASSDSYEQYF.

The sample holds many counts of this clonotype. The chain couples TRBV20-1 to TRBJ1-2, with D possibly TRBD1 on 6 matching bases. The CDR3 totals 13 residues. CDR1 and CDR2 (germline): DFQATT, SNEGSKA (reference sequence). V dropped 3 bases and J dropped 8 bases, with 16 bases sitting between them. The CDR3 spells CSASNRVERGYTF. The DNA of the CDR3 is TGCAGTGCTAGTAACAGGGTTGAGCGCGGCTACACCTTC.